This T cell receptor (beta chain) is drawn from a study of T-cell reconstitution after alpha-beta-depleted transplantation in children. The authors prepared the TCRbeta library with unique molecular identifiers. TCRdb independently ran MiXCR on the PCR reads; one entry per CDR3 protein. This table holds hundreds of thousands of distinct CDR3 sequences, around 13% found once. The table lists this clonotype with a few counts. Its antigen is still unknown. V lost 4 bases to trimming and J lost 6 bases; unmatched junction nucleotides: 10. The CDR3 totals 16 residues. CDR1 is SEHNR and CDR2 is FQNEAQ in the germline V gene (reference sequence). Findings and limits, study-wide: There were reportedly several hundred expanded graft clones from which alpha-beta T cells came about two months after transplant.

This sequence originates from a girl aged 2 to 10 with congenital amegakaryocytic thrombocytopenia, due to receive a stem cell transplant. The sample in question was PBMCs, obtained before TCRalphabeta/CD19-depleted stem cell transplant. The chain recombines TRBV7-9 with TRBJ2-1; 9 positions match TRBD2. In nucleotides, the CDR3 is TGTGCCAGCAGCTCTCCCTTAGCGGGAGAGGGCAATGAGCAGTTCTTC. It encodes CASSSPLAGEGNEQFF.